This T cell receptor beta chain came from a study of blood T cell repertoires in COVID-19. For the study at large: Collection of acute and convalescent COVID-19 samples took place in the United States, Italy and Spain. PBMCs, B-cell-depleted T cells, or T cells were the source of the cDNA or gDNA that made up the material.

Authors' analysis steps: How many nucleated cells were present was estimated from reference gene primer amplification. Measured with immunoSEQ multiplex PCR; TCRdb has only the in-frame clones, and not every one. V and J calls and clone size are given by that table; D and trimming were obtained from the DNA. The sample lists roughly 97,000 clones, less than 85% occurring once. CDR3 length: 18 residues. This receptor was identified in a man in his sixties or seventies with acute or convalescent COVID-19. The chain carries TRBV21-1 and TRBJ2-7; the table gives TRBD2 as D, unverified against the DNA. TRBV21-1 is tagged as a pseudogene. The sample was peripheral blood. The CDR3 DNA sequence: TGTGCCAGCAGCAAAGCGGGAGGGTTAAAGCGGCAGGGAGGCGAGCAGTACGTC. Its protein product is CASSKAGGLKRQGGEQYV.